One sample yielded the 31 T cell receptor beta chains listed below, sequenced in a study of molecular identifiers for immune sequencing clone quantification. TCRdb called the PCR reads again in MiXCR, with one record for every CDR3 protein. The data show a few hundred thousand distinct CDR3 sequences, 24% seen once. The sample was naive CD8+ T cells from blood, with Jurkat cell RNA spiked in. Described subset: FACS-sorted CD8+CD4-CCR7+CD45RA+ naive T cells. All receptors derive from a human donor in good health. Some libraries in this study had Jurkat cell RNA spiked in.

The chain uses TRBV2 and TRBJ1-2; tentative D call: TRBD1 (5 bases). Per the germline V gene, CDR1 is SNHLY and CDR2 is FYNNEI. The CDR3 extends over 16 amino acids. The V gene lost 8 bases and the J gene lost 2 bases, with 21 bases spanning the gap. The CDR3 region is CASVPYTGVLNYGYTF. The CDR3 region has the DNA TGTGCCAGCGTCCCCTACACAGGAGTTCTAAACTATGGCTACACCTTC.

This clonotype was observed at least ten times. V and J are TRBV19 and TRBJ2-5; D call uncertain. Trimming pared 2 bases from V and 0 bases from J, leaving 7 bases between. CDR1 is LNHDA and CDR2 is SQIVND in the germline V gene (reference sequence). The CDR3 spans 14 residues. The CDR3 loop is CASSINGNQETQYF. The CDR3 nucleotides are TGTGCCAGTAGTATAAACGGCAACCAAGAGACCCAGTACTTC.

This clonotype was seen more than once but under ten times. This chain links TRBV4-1 with TRBJ2-7; TRBD2 is a possible D gene (6 bases). V was cut by 0 bases and J by 6 bases, with 12 bases left in between. Germline lookup yields CDR1 MGHRA and CDR2 YSYEKL. The CDR3 extends over 14 amino acids. This chain's CDR3 is CASSQDYPGVEQYF. CDR3 DNA sequence: TGCGCCAGCAGCCAAGATTACCCGGGGGTCGAGCAGTACTTC.

The chain recombines TRBV7-2 with TRBJ2-3; 8 bases are a match to TRBD2. J gave up 1 base and V 3 bases, and 6 bases lay outside the gene matches. This CDR3 contains 16 residues. From germline, CDR1 is SGHTA and CDR2 FQGNSA. CDR3 protein: CASSFGAGGRTDTQYF. The CDR3 region has the DNA TGTGCCAGCAGCTTTGGCGCGGGGGGCCGCACAGATACGCAGTATTTT.

The sample holds a few counts of this clonotype. The chain is built from TRBV29-1 and TRBJ2-4, with D possibly being TRBD2 (5 bases). The germline V gene encodes CDR1 SQVTM and CDR2 ANQGSEA. This CDR3 contains 13 residues. V was clipped by 8 bases and J by 6 bases, with 17 bases between them. In DNA, the CDR3 is TGCAGCTTCACCGGGTGGGAGTTAAACATTCAGTACTTC. Protein: CSFTGWELNIQYF. The complete variable domain, with remaining parts taken from reference TRBV29-1 and TRBJ2-4, reads SAVISQKPSRDICQRGTSLTIQCQVDSQVTMMFWYRQQPGQSLTLIATANQGSEATYESGFVIDKFPISRPNLTFSTLTVSNMSPEDSSIYLCSFTGWELNIQYFGAGTRLSVL.

This clonotype was counted a few times. This may arise from a read error, as a much more abundant clone is one base away. The chain has TRBV12-5 and TRBJ2-7; D is tentatively TRBD1 or TRBD2 (5 bases each). In germline, CDR1 is LGHNT, CDR2 FRNRAP. The CDR3 consists of 15 residues. CDR3 DNA: TGTGCTAGTGCCTCGGCCGGGCAGGGAGTTTACGGGCAGTACTTC. It encodes CASASAGQGVYGQYF.

With respect to this clonotype: Since a much larger clone is just one base distant, this may be a read error. The rearrangement joins TRBV30 to TRBJ2-1; 11 positions match TRBD2. There are 13 residues in the CDR3. Germline CDR1 is GTSNPN and CDR2 is SVGIG (reference sequence). The CDR3 loop reads CTWRGLADNEQFF. In nucleotides, the CDR3 is TGTACCTGGAGGGGACTAGCGGACAATGAGCAGTTCTTC.

This clonotype was recorded many times. This chain connects TRBV6-5 to TRBJ1-5, with 10 nucleotides matching TRBD1. Unmatched junction bases numbered 4, after V lost 2 bases and J lost 3 bases. Germline CDR1 reads MNHEY; CDR2 reads SVGAGI. CDR3 length: 16 residues. Here the CDR3 DNA reads TGTGCCAGCAGTTACCTAGGGACAGGGGTCAATCAGCCCCAGCATTTT. Translation gives CASSYLGTGVNQPQHF.

The sample holds many counts of this clonotype. The J gene is TRBJ2-7, the V gene TRBV29-1; 14 bases line up with TRBD2. Germline CDR1 is SQVTM and CDR2 is ANQGSEA. V shed 1 base and J 1 base; nucleotides not matched to a gene: 0. The CDR3 spans 15 residues. CDR3 region: CSVEGTSGRSYEQYF. The CDR3 DNA is TGCAGCGTTGAAGGGACTAGCGGGAGGTCCTACGAGCAGTACTTC.

The rearrangement joins TRBV12-3 or TRBV12-4 to TRBJ1-5; no definite D call. The ends were cut back, 3 bases at V and 0 bases at J, with 9 bases in the middle. This CDR3 spans 15 amino acids. The CDR3 sequence is CASSFLAGSNQPQHF. The CDR3, as DNA: TGTGCCAGCAGTTTTCTCGCAGGTAGCAATCAGCCCCAGCATTTT.

This clonotype was recorded only once. This may be a read error: a much more frequent sequence differs by one nucleotide. The genes are TRBV4-3 and TRBJ2-3, with D possibly matching TRBD1 (5 bases). The CDR3 sequence is 13 residues long. Trimming took 5 bases from V and 8 from J, leaving 14 bases between them. Germline CDR1 and CDR2: LGHNA and YSLEER. CDR3 loop: CASSYTMQGTQYF. CDR3 coding DNA: TGCGCCAGCAGCTATACGATGCAGGGTACGCAGTATTTT.

The chain combines TRBV6-2 or TRBV6-3 with TRBJ2-7, with 11 bases lining up with TRBD2. The CDR3 is made up of 17 amino acids. With 8 bases clipped from V and 5 bases from J, the junction kept 17 bases outside the gene matches. Germline loops: CDR1 MNHEY, CDR2 SVGEGT. The CDR3 DNA sequence: TGTGCCAGCTTAGCGGGAGGGCCGAGTCGCCTGCCCGACGAGCAGTACTTC. It yields the protein CASLAGGPSRLPDEQYF.

In its sample, this clonotype was seen many times. The chain employs TRBV7-2 and TRBJ2-3, with D possibly TRBD1 on 5 matching bases. Germline V gives CDR1 SGHTA, CDR2 FQGNSA. CDR3 size: 14 residues. V lost 8 bases and J 6 bases, leaving 18 bases between the germline ends. CDR3 amino acids: CASHAGHVPDTQYF. As DNA, the CDR3 is TGTGCCAGCCACGCAGGGCACGTCCCGGATACGCAGTATTTT.

The V and J genes are TRBV27 and TRBJ2-7; TRBD1 might be the D (6 bases). Germline V gene data show CDR1 as MNHEY and CDR2 as SMNVEV (reference sequence). This CDR3 is 15 amino acids long. V lost 5 bases and J lost 0, with 14 bases in between. As DNA, the CDR3 is TGTGCCAGCAGTCCGACAGGTTTCGGCTCCTACGAGCAGTACTTC. Its protein product is CASSPTGFGSYEQYF.

Ten or more counts support this clonotype. V and J are TRBV4-1 and TRBJ2-7; D may be TRBD1 (6 bases). From germline, CDR1 is MGHRA and CDR2 YSYEKL. V lost 4 bases and J 7 bases, leaving 17 bases between the germline ends. This CDR3 is built from 14 residues. CDR3 in amino acids: CASSPRQESWEQYF. The DNA for the CDR3 is TGCGCCAGCAGCCCGAGACAGGAATCTTGGGAGCAGTACTTC.

The chain combines TRBV27 with TRBJ1-1, with D possibly being TRBD1 (5 bases). CDR1 is MNHEY, CDR2 SMNVEV, per germline (reference sequence). The CDR3 is 15 amino acids. Trimming removed 2 bases from V and 5 bases from J, with 15 bases in between. The CDR3 is CASSLGVPGRTEAFF. CDR3 nucleotides: TGTGCCAGCAGTTTAGGAGTTCCAGGGAGGACTGAAGCTTTCTTT.

On this clonotype itself: A much larger clone sits a single nucleotide away, making a read error possible. This chain connects TRBV4-3 to TRBJ2-7; 11 nucleotides align to TRBD2. J lost 4 bases, V lost 3 bases, and 5 bases had no gene match. Germline loops: CDR1 LGHNA, CDR2 YSLEER. This CDR3 region has 15 residues. The CDR3 region is CASSQTSSGGYEQYF. The DNA for the CDR3 is TGCGCCAGCAGCCAGACGTCTAGCGGGGGGTACGAGCAGTACTTC.

The chain recombines TRBV6-5 with TRBJ1-5; D ambiguous. There are 12 residues in the CDR3. Trimming cost V 7 bases and J 3 bases, with 7 bases left between them. Looked up from germline, CDR1 is MNHEY and CDR2 is SVGAGI. As DNA, the CDR3 is TGTGCCAGCAATGAATTCAATCAGCCCCAGCATTTT. Protein product: CASNEFNQPQHF.

Concerning this clonotype: Possible read error: a much larger clone is one base away. The chain recombines TRBV9 with TRBJ1-1, with D possibly matching TRBD1 (5 bases). The CDR3 has 15 amino acids. Germline assignment: CDR1 SGDLS and CDR2 YYNGEE. The V end was cut by 0 bases, the J end by 8 bases, with 17 bases between. CDR3 protein: CASSVEVERWGEAFF. The CDR3 DNA sequence: TGTGCCAGCAGCGTAGAAGTGGAGCGCTGGGGGGAAGCTTTCTTT.

This clonotype was detected ten times or more. The chain couples TRBV6-1 to TRBJ2-7; 7 nucleotides match TRBD2. The CDR3 runs to 14 residues. Losses at the gene ends were 2 bases for V and 3 bases for J; bases not matched to a gene: 4. Germline V gives CDR1 MNHNS, CDR2 SASEGT. The CDR3 spells CASSEQGGDYEQYF. DNA for the CDR3: TGTGCCAGCAGTGAACAGGGAGGGGACTACGAGCAGTACTTC.

For this clonotype: This may stem from a read error, because a much larger clone lies one nucleotide away. The chain has TRBV7-9 and TRBJ2-5; a possible D gene is TRBD2 (5 bases). CDR1 and CDR2 (germline): SEHNR, FQNEAQ (reference sequence). The CDR3 runs to 12 residues. CDR3 sequence: CTSRGQEETQYF. The DNA of the CDR3 is TGTACCAGCAGAGGGCAGGAAGAGACCCAGTACTTC.

The chain links TRBV7-6 to TRBJ1-1; no clear D. Trimming stripped 6 bases from V and 1 base from J, with 9 bases between. This CDR3 comprises 13 residues. CDR1 and CDR2 from the germline V gene are SGHVS and FNYEAQ. CDR3 amino acids: CASRGGSNTEAFF. For the CDR3, the DNA is TGTGCCAGCAGGGGAGGGTCGAACACTGAAGCTTTCTTT.

The J gene is TRBJ1-1, the V gene TRBV3-1; possibly TRBD1 for D (6 bases). Germline lookup yields CDR1 LGHDT and CDR2 YNNKEL (reference sequence). This CDR3 is 16 amino acids long. V shed 1 base and J shed 5 bases, with 17 bases lying between them. CDR3 coding DNA: TGTGCCAGCAGCCAAGGGTTTTGGGGGGCCGGGACTGAAGCTTTCTTT. Its translation: CASSQGFWGAGTEAFF.

Only a few counts were recorded for this clonotype. This chain uses TRBV6-2 or TRBV6-3 with TRBJ1-5, with D possibly being TRBD1 (5 bases). From germline, CDR1 is MNHEY and CDR2 SVGEGT. The CDR3 has 18 amino acids. Trimming pared 2 bases from V and 1 base from J, leaving 18 bases between. Written as DNA, the CDR3 is TGTGCCAGCAGTTACCTCCAGACAGCAAGTTACAGCAATCAGCCCCAGCATTTT. Residues: CASSYLQTASYSNQPQHF.

This clonotype was seen just once. The junction departs from the called germline gene at one end, perhaps through a read error. The V and J genes are TRBV13 and TRBJ2-2; 7 nucleotides align to TRBD2. Germline CDR1 is PRHDT and CDR2 is FYEKMQ (reference sequence). The CDR3 is 17 amino acids. CDR3 region: CASSIAGWRANTGELLF. The CDR3 nucleotides are TGTGCCAGCAGCATAGCGGGCTGGCGGGCGAACACCGGGGAGCTGCTTTTT.

The DNA for the CDR3 is TGTGCCAGCAGCGCCGGGGTCGGGGCCTCCTACGAGCAGTACTTC. Translated: CASSAGVGASYEQYF. V and J are TRBV12-3 or TRBV12-4 and TRBJ2-7; D might be TRBD1 or TRBD2, each matching 5 bases. The CDR3 totals 15 residues. V was shortened by 6 bases and J by 0 bases, with 15 bases between the two germline ends.

The chain employs TRBV5-4 and TRBJ1-5, with TRBD1 as a possible D gene (5 bases). Germline CDR1 and CDR2: SGHNT and YYREEE (reference sequence). CDR3 length equals 14 residues. V lost 4 bases and J lost 5, with 13 bases in between. CDR3 protein: CASSKNDSDQPQHF. CDR3 coding DNA: TGTGCCAGCAGCAAGAATGACAGCGATCAGCCCCAGCATTTT.

The table lists this clonotype with many counts. The CDR3 DNA is TGCAGTGCTAGAGAGACGGGACGGGTCTCCTACGAGCAGTACTTC. Translating gives CSARETGRVSYEQYF. V gene TRBV20-1 combines with J gene TRBJ2-7; tentatively, D is TRBD1 or TRBD2 (5 bases each). Trimming removed 0 bases at V and 0 bases at J, with 12 bases between. CDR1 and CDR2 from the germline V gene are DFQATT and SNEGSKA (reference sequence). There are 15 residues in the CDR3.

CDR3 residues: CASATGSNTGELFF. The CDR3 DNA reads as TGTGCCAGTGCGACAGGGTCGAACACCGGGGAGCTGTTTTTT. The V and J genes are TRBV19 and TRBJ2-2, with 7 positions matching TRBD1. V trimming: 8 bases; J trimming: 0 bases; junction bases outside the gene matches: 3. Germline V lookup: CDR1 LNHDA, CDR2 SQIVND (reference sequence). CDR3 size: 14 residues.

About this clonotype itself: The junction departs from germline at one end; a sequencing error may be responsible. This chain uses TRBV5-1 with TRBJ2-5; 9 bases are a match to TRBD2. This CDR3 contains 18 residues. Per the germline V gene, CDR1 is SGHRS and CDR2 is YFSETQ. As DNA, the CDR3 is TGCGCCAGCAGCTTGGAGGTCCGTCTCGCGGGGGGGCGGGAGACCCCGTACTTC. It specifies CASSLEVRLAGGRETPYF.

This clonotype was seen at least ten times. This chain uses TRBV28 with TRBJ2-4; 10 nucleotides align to TRBD1. Per the germline V gene, CDR1 is MDHEN and CDR2 is SYDVKM. This CDR3 is 15 amino acids long. The V segment lost 3 bases and the J segment 8 bases; nucleotides outside the gene matches: 7. DNA for the CDR3: TGTGCCAGCAGTTTTGATGGGACAGGGGTGGACATTCAGTACTTC. As protein: CASSFDGTGVDIQYF.